A single sample gave rise to the 22 T cell receptor beta chains below, sequenced in a study of shared clonotypes between healthy human individuals. Assay used: immunoSEQ multiplex PCR; TCRdb lists only in-frame clones, some missing. The repertoire holds 2,500,000 or so clones, around 94% seen once, with under 0.15% in the top ten. The sequenced material came from naive CD4+ T cells sorted from blood. As to subset: CD45RA+ positively selected. The origin of the receptors is a man between 18 and 29 years old in good health.

The V and J genes are TRBV5-4 and TRBJ1-2; D possibly corresponds to TRBD1 (6 bases). This CDR3 spans 15 amino acids. V was cut by 4 bases and J by 3 bases, with 16 bases left in between. Per the germline V gene, CDR1 is SGHNT and CDR2 is YYREEE (reference sequence). CDR3: CASSTPGGGDYGYTF. Written as DNA, the CDR3 is TGTGCCAGCAGCACCCCTGGGGGGGGCGACTATGGCTACACCTTC.

This chain connects TRBV28 to TRBJ1-2; a weak D match, TRBD1 (6 bases). The germline CDR1 and CDR2 sequences are MDHEN and SYDVKM. CDR3 size: 13 residues. V was cut by 5 bases and J by 6 bases, with 13 bases left in between. Written as DNA, the CDR3 is TGTGCCAGCAGTCCGAATGGGGGCAATGGCTACACCTTC. Translation gives CASSPNGGNGYTF.

This chain connects TRBV7-2 to TRBJ1-6, with a possible D match to TRBD1 (6 bases). This CDR3 is 13 amino acids long. Germline V gene lookup returns CDR1 SGHTA and CDR2 FQGNSA. With 5 bases removed from V and 13 bases from J, the gap between germline ends came to 15 bases. CDR3 protein: CASSNEQGAPLHF. CDR3 coding DNA: TGTGCCAGCAGCAACGAACAGGGAGCTCCCCTCCACTTT. Full variable domain (remainder filled in from reference TRBV7-2 and TRBJ1-6): GAGVSQSPSNKVTEKGKDVELRCDPISGHTALYWYRQSLGQGLEFLIYFQGNSAPDKSGLPSDRFSAERTGGSVSTLTIQRTQQEDSAVYLCASSNEQGAPLHFGNGTRLTVT.

The chain employs TRBV5-1 and TRBJ2-7; the match to TRBD2 covers 7 bases. This CDR3 is built from 14 residues. Unmatched junction bases numbered 10, after V lost 4 bases and J lost 6 bases. Germline V gene lookup returns CDR1 SGHRS and CDR2 YFSETQ. The CDR3 nucleotides are TGCGCCAGCAGCCTCGGACTAGAGGCCTCCGAGCAGTACTTC. It codes for CASSLGLEASEQYF.

The V gene is TRBV11-2, the J gene TRBJ2-1; either TRBD1 or TRBD2 may supply D (6 bases each). CDR1 is SGHAT and CDR2 is FQNNGV in the germline V gene. The V end was cut by 5 bases, the J end by 5 bases, with 19 bases between. This CDR3 region has 16 residues. DNA for the CDR3: TGTGCCAGCAGCATAGTTGTCACGAGGGGGGACAATGAGCAGTTCTTC. It is translated as CASSIVVTRGDNEQFF.

V gene TRBV2 combines with J gene TRBJ1-5, with a possible D match to TRBD1 (5 bases). Germline CDR1 SNHLY, CDR2 FYNNEI. The CDR3 loop spans 15 amino acids. Trimming stripped 9 bases from V and 0 bases from J, with 15 bases between. This CDR3 is CASLDRDTSNQPQHF. The CDR3 region has the DNA TGTGCCAGTTTAGACAGAGATACTAGCAATCAGCCCCAGCATTTT.

This chain connects TRBV4-1 to TRBJ2-1; D might be TRBD2 (5 bases). Per the germline V gene, CDR1 is MGHRA and CDR2 is YSYEKL. V was clipped by 4 bases and J by 1 base, with 14 bases between them. This CDR3 is built from 16 residues. CDR3 loop: CASSPGRGLSYNEQFF. The CDR3 DNA reads TGCGCCAGCAGCCCCGGCCGAGGGCTATCCTACAATGAGCAGTTCTTC.

The chain joins TRBV7-9 to TRBJ1-2; 9 nucleotides line up with TRBD1. V trimming: 6 bases; J trimming: 7 bases; junction bases outside the gene matches: 3. CDR3 length: 12 amino acids. CDR1 and CDR2 (germline): SEHNR, FQNEAQ (reference sequence). The CDR3 sequence is CASSTDRGGYTF. CDR3 DNA: TGTGCCAGCAGTACGGACAGGGGTGGCTACACCTTC.

This sequence joins TRBV30 and TRBJ2-1, with 8 bases that match TRBD1. CDR3 length: 13 residues. From germline, CDR1 is GTSNPN and CDR2 SVGIG (reference sequence). J was trimmed by 8 bases and V by 0 bases; bases with no gene match: 3. CDR3 DNA sequence: TGTGCCTGGAGTGTTCAGGGGGCTTATGAGCAGTTCTTC. Encoded protein: CAWSVQGAYEQFF.

This sequence joins TRBV7-2 and TRBJ2-1; possible D gene TRBD2, 6 bases. There are 16 residues in the CDR3. Looked up from germline, CDR1 is SGHTA and CDR2 is FQGNSA. V lost 5 bases and J 0 bases, leaving 14 bases between the germline ends. CDR3 sequence (DNA): TGTGCCAGCAGCCCGATAGCGGTGAGCTCCTACAATGAGCAGTTCTTC. Residues: CASSPIAVSSYNEQFF.

Concerning this clone itself: The sample holds other DNA sequences that translate to the same CDR3. The chain employs TRBV6-6 and TRBJ1-1, with unresolved D. This CDR3 region has 12 residues. With 0 bases removed from V and 8 bases from J, the gap between germline ends came to 7 bases. Germline CDR1 reads MNHNY; CDR2 reads SVGAGI (reference sequence). The CDR3 loop is CASSYSGSEAFF. For the CDR3, the DNA is TGTGCCAGCAGTTACTCAGGGTCCGAAGCTTTCTTT.

The chain has TRBV7-2 and TRBJ2-3; 10 nucleotides line up with TRBD2. The CDR3 has 15 amino acids. V shed 4 bases and J 4 bases; nucleotides not matched to a gene: 5. The germline V gene has CDR1 SGHTA and CDR2 FQGNSA. The CDR3 reads CASSSAGGFSDTQYF. The DNA of the CDR3 is TGTGCCAGCAGCTCAGCGGGAGGGTTTTCAGATACGCAGTATTTT.

This clone was seen a single time. This chain connects TRBV5-1 to TRBJ1-2; TRBD1 is a possible D gene (5 bases). The CDR3 is 13 amino acids. Trimming removed 5 bases from V and 4 bases from J, with 12 bases in between. Germline V lookup: CDR1 SGHRS, CDR2 YFSETQ. The CDR3 DNA reads as TGCGCCAGCAGTCGAGACAGAGGCTATGGCTACACCTTC. Translated, it gives CASSRDRGYGYTF.

The chain has TRBV5-6 and TRBJ2-1; possible D gene TRBD2, 6 bases. In germline, CDR1 is SGHDT, CDR2 YYEEEE. Trimming shortened V by 3 bases and J by 7 bases, and 20 bases separated the two germline ends. The CDR3 totals 16 residues. The CDR3 reads CASSSLSRPGGNEQFF. CDR3 nucleotide sequence: TGTGCCAGCAGCTCCCTCTCCCGGCCCGGGGGAAATGAGCAGTTCTTC. The complete variable domain, with remaining parts taken from reference TRBV5-6 and TRBJ2-1, reads DAGVTQSPTHLIKTRGQQVTLRCSPKSGHDTVSWYQQALGQGPQFIFQYYEEEERQRGNFPDRFSGHQFPNYSSELNVNALLLGDSALYLCASSSLSRPGGNEQFFGPGTRLTVL.

The chain has TRBV5-1 and TRBJ1-2; 12 bases line up with TRBD1. V was pared by 4 bases and J by 7 bases, with 11 bases of the junction left unmatched. Germline loops: CDR1 SGHRS, CDR2 YFSETQ. This CDR3 has 16 amino acids. CDR3 residues: CASSLTVGQGALGYTF. The CDR3 coding sequence is TGCGCCAGCAGCCTTACGGTGGGACAGGGGGCGCTTGGCTACACCTTC.

The genes are TRBV6-6 and TRBJ2-2; D may be TRBD2 (6 bases). Trimming left V 8 bases short and J 6 bases short, with 13 bases between. This CDR3 region has 13 residues. Germline lookup yields CDR1 MNHNY and CDR2 SVGAGI (reference sequence). This CDR3 reads CASRIPGAGELFF. DNA of the CDR3: TGTGCCAGCCGGATCCCGGGGGCCGGGGAGCTGTTTTTT.

In regard to this clone: This sample includes further DNA sequences coding for the same CDR3. The chain employs TRBV10-1 and TRBJ2-3, with 10 nucleotides matching TRBD2. There are 16 residues in the CDR3. With V trimmed by 3 bases and J by 3 bases, 6 bases remained unmatched. Germline V gives CDR1 WNHNN, CDR2 SYGVQD (reference sequence). The CDR3 sequence is CASSDRLAGRTDTQYF. The CDR3 DNA reads TGCGCCAGCAGTGATCGACTAGCGGGTCGGACAGATACGCAGTATTTT.

The gene calls are TRBV30 and TRBJ2-1; 12 nucleotides agree with TRBD2. There are 14 residues in the CDR3. The germline gives CDR1 GTSNPN, CDR2 SVGIG (reference sequence). V shed 4 bases and J 9 bases; nucleotides not matched to a gene: 7. The CDR3 DNA reads TGTGCCTGGAAGGGGCTAGCGGGAGGGGTTGAGCAGTTCTTC. It encodes CAWKGLAGGVEQFF.

This clone has a single count. J is TRBJ2-1 and V is TRBV30; 8 nucleotides line up with TRBD2. The CDR3 has 11 amino acids. Per the germline V gene, CDR1 is GTSNPN and CDR2 is SVGIG (reference sequence). V was pared by 3 bases and J by 14 bases, with 6 bases of the junction left unmatched. The CDR3 reads CAWSPGGPKFF. The CDR3 nucleotides read TGTGCCTGGAGCCCGGGAGGGCCCAAGTTCTTC.

The J gene is TRBJ2-5, the V gene TRBV2, with D possibly TRBD2 on 6 matching bases. The CDR3 runs to 14 residues. V was cut by 4 bases and J by 1 base, with 10 bases left in between. CDR1 is SNHLY, CDR2 FYNNEI, per germline. The CDR3 region is CASSGDSLQETQYF. Written as DNA, the CDR3 is TGTGCCAGCAGTGGGGACTCACTCCAAGAGACCCAGTACTTC.

This sequence joins TRBV30 and TRBJ1-2; no firm D call. The CDR3 is made up of 10 amino acids. Trimming removed 5 bases from V and 8 bases from J, with 9 bases in between. Per the germline V gene, CDR1 is GTSNPN and CDR2 is SVGIG (reference sequence). CDR3 protein: CAWYSRGYTF. CDR3 sequence (DNA): TGTGCCTGGTACAGTAGAGGCTACACCTTC.

The chain recombines TRBV30 with TRBJ1-2; possible D gene TRBD1, 6 bases. Germline V gives CDR1 GTSNPN, CDR2 SVGIG (reference sequence). V lost 2 bases and J 9 bases, leaving 13 bases between the germline ends. The CDR3 has 12 residues. Written as DNA, the CDR3 is TGTGCCTGGAGTCCGGCAGGGGCAAGCTACACCTTC. Its translation: CAWSPAGASYTF.